This T cell receptor beta chain was sequenced for a study of blood T cell repertoires in COVID-19. Looking at the study overall: COVID-19 samples collected from the United States, Italy and Spain covered acute and convalescent phases.

Per the germline V gene, CDR1 is LNHDA and CDR2 is SQIVND (reference sequence). V dropped 3 bases and J dropped 1 base, with 12 bases sitting between them. This CDR3 contains 15 residues. Per the authors' pipeline: How many nucleated cells were present was estimated from reference gene primer amplification. Clones were read by immunoSEQ multiplex PCR, and TCRdb kept only the in-frame ones, dropping some. V, J and clone size are those of that table, while D and trimming were read from the DNA. The sample includes roughly 150,000 clones, around 85% of them seen just once. The chain is built from TRBV19 and TRBJ1-1, with a tentative D call TRBD1 (6 bases). Sequencing was done on a sample of peripheral blood. The receptor comes from a human donor in a cohort sampled during active COVID-19. The CDR3 spells CASSMRQAGNTEAFF. Written as DNA, the CDR3 is TGTGCCAGTAGTATGAGACAGGCGGGGAACACTGAAGCTTTCTTT.